This TCR beta chain emerged from a study of cytomegalovirus exposure and HLA in healthy donors (dated by TCRdb to the late 2010s). Regarding the complete study: An earlier analysis of about 560 of the donors reported roughly 300 Gb of sequence data and 117 million unique TCR beta sequences obtained from roughly 180 million T cells. An early release covering 500 to 750 HLA-typed donors comprised approximately 290 gigabases of sequencing data and approximately 80 million unique TCR sequences. Of the roughly 410 genotyped donors, 75% to 85% were placed in the genetic ancestry cluster associated with self-reported Caucasian donors. The study aimed to test whether signatures of past pathogen exposure could be identified by cataloging public T cell receptors. Using immunosequencing, the study profiled T cell repertoires from about 610 subjects and related those repertoires to cytomegalovirus serostatus. In addition to the first cohort of approximately 670 subjects, a separate validation cohort of approximately 120 different subjects was used. To predict cytomegalovirus infection status, the study brought together high-throughput TCR immunosequencing, statistical association of individual TCRs with disease status, and machine learning. A later analysis re-examined previously published TCR beta repertoires from just over 650 donors and added high-resolution HLA genotyping to investigate patterns of TCR occurrence. Rather than using new phenotypic data, the later analysis identified candidate immune exposures from TCR beta sequences and from how often those sequences occurred across donors. To decide whether each TCR beta V gene segment behaved as functional or pseudogenic, an earlier analysis of 587 of the donors relied on high-throughput TCR beta sequencing. Donor age, sex, ethnicity and CMV serostatus were compiled together with the repertoire data. Genome-wide SNP genotypes for about three fifths of the roughly 700 donors were used in a later genetic analysis, which treated that subset as a discovery cohort. All discovery cohort repertoires had been generated using a single sequencing platform. Class I and class II HLA loci were covered by the typing at four-digit resolution. The number of typed donors differed by locus: roughly 629-630 for A, B, C, DRB1 and DQB1; 500 to 550 for DQA1; approximately 600 for DPA1; and 400 to 480 for DPB1. About five DR-DQ haplotypes were treated as single units for association and clustering because of strong linkage in the cohort. Among some 400 genotyped donors of the cohort, an average of around 240,000 unique TCR beta nucleotide sequences were sequenced per donor, around a sixth of them non-productive. What the research found in general, with its limitations: An earlier analysis of around 540 of the donors showed that most TCR beta V segments appeared in productive rearrangements either about 87% or about 30% of the time, which broadly matched IMGT annotations. Correlated functional status among segregating V segments might reflect linkage disequilibrium, but an unknown experimental factor could not be ruled out. HLA typing was unavailable for some donors at each locus, so association tests used only the typed subset. Most CMV-associated TCR beta chains appeared to be HLA-restricted in a later analysis, and the HLA associations seemed to be driven largely by CMV exposure. Because counts were too low, roughly 17 rarely observed V segments, including chromosome 9 orphons, were left out of the earlier analysis of a few hundred of the donors. In this cohort, only TCR beta chains were sequenced, and detectable features were limited by the absence of alpha or paired-chain data. Because the 87-base-pair reads could not distinguish some IMGT-functional V segments, including TRBV6-2 and TRBV6-3, those segments were excluded. At a false discovery rate of 0.05, a later analysis linked 16,951 TCR beta sequences to specific HLA alleles. A total of 150 or so TCR beta chains were listed by the study as associated with cytomegalovirus. Compared with the roughly 700-donor mean, donors in an Asian-associated ancestry cluster had fewer N-insertions in productive TCRs, according to a later genetic analysis. In a later analysis, HLA-associated TCR beta chains showed more clonal expansion and lower generation probabilities than non-associated chains that were equally common. An association between a missense DCLRE1C variant and V-gene and J-gene trimming of TCR beta chains was found in a later genetic analysis and replicated in an independent cohort. In a later analysis, several top co-occurrence clusters were reported to appear linked to parvovirus B19, influenza, CMV and Epstein-Barr virus. Presence/absence analyses assumed roughly uniform sequencing depth across donors, an assumption that may not hold. While some public TCRs were present in many individuals, most TCR sequences turned up only very rarely across donors. A cluster of highly shared sequence variants was judged likely to be a technical artifact of the sequencing pipeline. The classifier was reported to diagnose cytomegalovirus status with high specificity and sensitivity in both the original and validation cohorts. For the cohort, immune exposure information was limited to CMV serostatus. According to a later analysis, TCR association rates differed among HLA loci, with DRB1 alleles showing the most associated TCRs and HLA-C alleles showing the fewest. A few of the identified cytomegalovirus-associated TCR beta chains were confirmed in vitro to be specific for cytomegalovirus antigens. It was suggested by the authors that the approach could potentially be generalized to other disease states and immunological phenotypes. A further reported finding was that TCR beta sequences accurately predicted the HLA-A and HLA-B alleles for most subjects in the first cohort. Assigning TCR associations to individual alleles was difficult when HLA alleles, especially DR and DQ, strongly co-occurred.

Based on the germline V gene, the CDR1 and CDR2 sequences are SGHTA and FQGNSA. The CDR3 measures 15 amino acids from cysteine to phenylalanine. The CDR3 DNA has 45 bases and is translated from base 1. From V the trimming removes 1 base and from J it removes 7 bases, while the gene matches leave 9 bases of the junction unaccounted for. The cohort consisted of approximately 670 healthy bone marrow donors. Cohort members were all nominally healthy when sampled, although unrecorded immune exposures were likely present. The donor was CMV seronegative and belonged to the group of around 350 seronegative cohort members. A peripheral blood sample was collected from each donor, and TCR beta sequencing was performed on peripheral blood mononuclear cells. The Qiagen DNeasy Blood Extraction Kit was used to extract genomic DNA from the blood cell samples. The library was built by means of the immunoSEQ multiplex PCR assay. For the multiplex PCR, a mixture combining 60 forward primers for TCR Vbeta segments and 13 reverse primers for TCR Jbeta segments was used. The CDR3 region of rearranged TCR beta genes was amplified from genomic DNA with a multiplex PCR assay. Amplified TCR beta libraries were sequenced as 87-base-pair reads on the Illumina HiSeq System. The authors' pipeline ran thus. A later analysis counted about 82 million unique TCR beta chains across the 600 to 850 repertoires, and roughly 9.9 million of these chains were shared by at least two donors. Raw reads were error-corrected and collapsed into unique sequences with a nearest-neighbor algorithm that merged closely related sequences to remove PCR and sequencing errors. Alignment of CDR3 sequences to IMGT reference sequences was used to assign V, D and J gene segments. Each retained sequence needed at least a six-nucleotide match to both a V gene segment and a J gene segment. Rearrangements were classified as productive when the CDR3 lacked stop codons and remained in frame with V and J, and all other rearrangements were classified as non-productive. CDR3 was defined according to IMGT convention as the region running from the second conserved V-encoded cysteine to the conserved J-encoded phenylalanine. Sequences without an unambiguous match to a single V gene segment were excluded from the earlier analysis of approximately 600 of the donors. An earlier analysis of 550 to 650 of the donors classified V segments as functional when productive rearrangements were above 56.7% and as segregating when the standard deviation between donors was above 5%. A statistical classification framework was built to diagnose cytomegalovirus status from the catalog of TCR beta chain sequences. In a later analysis, TCR nucleotide sequences were compared against IMGT/GENE-DB human TR gene sequences so that V and J genes could be assigned. A later analysis assigned CDR3 sequences and most-parsimonious VDJ recombination scenarios with the TCRdist pipeline. In a later analysis, every TCR beta chain was defined by the combination of its CDR3 amino acid sequence and its V-gene family, and reads without a unique V-gene family were dropped. To address suspected cross-contamination and a sequencing artifact, a later analysis removed roughly 640 highly shared, low-generation-probability nucleotide sequences. For each public chain, a later analysis derived a clonal expansion index from normalized ranks of inferred template counts within each repertoire. Generation probabilities in a later analysis came from a VDJ recombination model fitted to out-of-frame rearrangements, and those results were checked against IGoR. In a later analysis, TCR-TCR, TCR-HLA and TCR-CMV co-occurrence was scored with hypergeometric tests, and a repertoire-size bias correction was applied to TCR pairs. False discovery rates were estimated in a later analysis by permuting HLA or CMV assignments 20 times. A later analysis grouped co-occurring TCRs with DBSCAN, adding TCRdist sequence similarity when clustering within HLA-allele-positive subsets. For co-occurrence clustering, repertoires with fewer than 30,000 or more than 120,000 public chains were excluded, along with a handful of repertoires with anomalous nucleotide sharing. Drawn from immuneACCESS, this table holds only the in-frame rearrangements with V and J called that TCRdb kept. Clones are partly lost; checked studies trace under half to an unresolved V gene and leave the rest unexplained. That table gives V, J and clone size, and the DNA gave D and trimming. The sample profile shows around 180,000 clones; around 82% of them were found once. The ten largest make up 4.5% to 6% of the sample.

As concerns this clone: It has no known antigen specificity. Base qualities are not provided; no much larger clone lies one nucleotide away.

The V and J segments used are TRBV7-2 and TRBJ2-7; TRBD1 agrees with 8 junctional bases. Sequencing used PBMCs. The sequence came from a man aged 40-49 years in good health and CMV-seronegative. The nucleotides are TGTGCCAGCAGCTTAGAGTCAGGGGGCGCGAGGGAGCAGTACTTC. Its product reads: CASSLESGGAREQYF.